The clone carrying this TCR beta chain was counted a few times. Its antigen is currently unknown. This sample was included in a study of T-cell memory formation after mild COVID-19. Study conclusions and caveats: While clones contracting from day 15 to 85 were balanced between CD4 and CD8, later expanders leaned CD4+. Whether day 37 second-wave clones are SARS-CoV-2-specific was not confirmed. Several responding clones turned up in pre-infection memory, indicating that cross-reactive memory may have taken part.

MiXCR, run by TCRdb on the 5' RACE reads, gives a single entry per CDR3 protein. The sample contains about 470,000 distinct CDR3 sequences, 20% to 25% of which appear only once. The CDR3 runs to 15 residues. Trimming cost V 3 bases and J 9 bases; bases outside gene matches: 11. Germline V lookup: CDR1 KGHSH, CDR2 LQKENI. Sequenced: PBMCs or a T cell subset sorted from them (not recorded which). This TCR was sampled from an adult woman who had mild COVID-19 (a few samples of this study predate the infection). Cell type and time point are not known. The gene calls are TRBV18 and TRBJ2-1, with 7 bases lining up with TRBD2. CDR3 residues: CASSPPGRTRGEQFF. The CDR3 DNA sequence: TGTGCCAGCTCACCCCCGGGACGGACTAGGGGTGAGCAGTTCTTC.